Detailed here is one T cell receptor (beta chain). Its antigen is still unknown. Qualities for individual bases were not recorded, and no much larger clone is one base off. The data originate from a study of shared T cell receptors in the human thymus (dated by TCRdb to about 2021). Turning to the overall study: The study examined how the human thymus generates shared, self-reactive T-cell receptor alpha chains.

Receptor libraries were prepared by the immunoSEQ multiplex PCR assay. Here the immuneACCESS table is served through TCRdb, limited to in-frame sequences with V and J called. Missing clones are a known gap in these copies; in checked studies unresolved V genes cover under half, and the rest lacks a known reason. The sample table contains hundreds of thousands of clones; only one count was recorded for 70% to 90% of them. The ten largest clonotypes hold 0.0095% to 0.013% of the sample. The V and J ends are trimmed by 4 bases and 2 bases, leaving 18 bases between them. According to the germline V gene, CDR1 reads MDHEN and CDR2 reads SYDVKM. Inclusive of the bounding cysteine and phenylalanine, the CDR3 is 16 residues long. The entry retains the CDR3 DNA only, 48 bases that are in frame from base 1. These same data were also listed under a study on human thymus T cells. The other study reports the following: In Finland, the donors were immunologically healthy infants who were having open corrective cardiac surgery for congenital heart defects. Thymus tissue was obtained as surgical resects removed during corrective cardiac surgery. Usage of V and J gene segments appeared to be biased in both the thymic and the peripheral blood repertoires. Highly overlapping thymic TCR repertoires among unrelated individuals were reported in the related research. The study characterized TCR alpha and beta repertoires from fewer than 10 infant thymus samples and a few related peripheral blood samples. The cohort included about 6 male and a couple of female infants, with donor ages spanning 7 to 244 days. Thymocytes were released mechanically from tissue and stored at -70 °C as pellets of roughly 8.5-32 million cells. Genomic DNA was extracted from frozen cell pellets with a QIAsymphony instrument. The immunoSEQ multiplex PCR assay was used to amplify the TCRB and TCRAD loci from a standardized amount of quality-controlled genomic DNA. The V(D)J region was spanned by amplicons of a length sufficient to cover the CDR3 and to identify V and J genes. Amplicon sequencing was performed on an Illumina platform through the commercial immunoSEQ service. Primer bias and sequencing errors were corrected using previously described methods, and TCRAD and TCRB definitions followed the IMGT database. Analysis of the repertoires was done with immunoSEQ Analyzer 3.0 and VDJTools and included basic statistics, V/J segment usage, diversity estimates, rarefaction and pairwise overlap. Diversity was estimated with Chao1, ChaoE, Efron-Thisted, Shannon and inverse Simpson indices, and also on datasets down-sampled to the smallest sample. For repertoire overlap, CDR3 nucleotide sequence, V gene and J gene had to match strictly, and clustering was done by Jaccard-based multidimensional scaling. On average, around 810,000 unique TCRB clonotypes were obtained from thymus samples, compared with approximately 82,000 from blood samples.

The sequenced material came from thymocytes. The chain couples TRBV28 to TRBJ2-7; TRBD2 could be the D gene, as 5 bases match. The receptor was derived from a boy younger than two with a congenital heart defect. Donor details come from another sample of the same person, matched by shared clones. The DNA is TGTGCCAGCAGTTCGACCCCGGACTCCAGGCCCTACGAGCAGTACTTC. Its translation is CASSSTPDSRPYEQYF.